The rows below give T cell receptor beta chains drawn from one sample of a study of blood T cell repertoires in COVID-19. Assay: immunoSEQ multiplex PCR; the TCRdb copy retains only in-frame clones and omits some. Altogether some 250,000 clones are present, 91% being singletons, with the ten largest covering 0.95% to 1.5%. Sample: PBMCs or T cells enriched from blood (not recorded which). The receptors were sampled from a human donor in a cohort exposed to, infected with or recovered from COVID-19 (not recorded which). The donor label of this sample is uncertain. The CDR3 runs from the conserved cysteine through the conserved F or W. The D gene is left open where the match is weak. A clone size is listed for some rows: how often the clone was seen (once, few, many), or a class if it is expanded.

v_call	cdr3_length	d_call	j_call	clone_size	cdr3_aa	cdr3_nt
TRBV10-3	15	TRBD1	TRBJ1-1	few	CAISEAGQGNTKAFF	TGTGCCATCAGTGAGGCGGGACAGGGGAACACTAAAGCTTTCTTT
TRBV7-2	12	TRBD2	TRBJ2-3	-	CASSQPGLAQYF	TGTGCCAGCAGCCAGCCGGGACTAGCACAGTATTTT
TRBV6-5	14	-	TRBJ1-1	-	CASSRGGMDAEAFF	TGTGCCAGCAGTCGAGGGGGTATGGATGCTGAAGCTTTCTTT
TRBV6-1	15	-	TRBJ1-5	-	CASTEGGLLNQPQHF	TGTGCCAGCACTGAAGGAGGACTCCTAAATCAGCCCCAGCATTTT
TRBV5-1	15	-	TRBJ2-7	-	CASSLAPDNSYEQYF	TGCGCCAGCAGCTTGGCCCCGGACAACTCCTACGAGCAGTACTTC
TRBV15	15	TRBD1	TRBJ2-2	-	CATRRQGDVTGELFF	TGTGCCACCAGGAGACAGGGGGATGTCACCGGGGAGCTGTTTTTT
TRBV20-1	11	-	TRBJ1-1	-	CSAPLNTEAFF	TGCAGTGCCCCGTTGAACACTGAAGCTTTCTTT
TRBV4-3	18	TRBD2	TRBJ2-5	-	CASSQETGLAGVGETQYF	TGCGCCAGCAGCCAAGAGACGGGACTAGCGGGGGTCGGAGAGACCCAGTACTTC
TRBV11-2	13	TRBD1	TRBJ1-1	-	CASSLTGASGAFF	TGTGCCAGCAGCCTTACAGGGGCCAGCGGAGCTTTCTTT
TRBV6-5	14	-	TRBJ2-7	-	CASKGTLSSYEQYF	TGTGCCAGTAAGGGGACACTAAGCTCCTACGAGCAGTACTTC
TRBV15	16	-	TRBJ2-7	-	CATSRDRFRGAYEQYF	TGTGCCACCAGCAGAGATAGGTTCAGGGGCGCCTACGAGCAGTACTTC
TRBV6-5	16	-	TRBJ1-3	-	CASSYSKLASGNTIYF	TGTGCCAGCAGTTACTCGAAGTTGGCTTCTGGAAACACCATATATTTT
TRBV18	16	TRBD1	TRBJ2-2	once	CASSPAPGTETGELFF	TGTGCCAGCTCACCTGCTCCCGGGACAGAGACCGGGGAGCTGTTTTTT
TRBV30	15	-	TRBJ1-5	-	CAWSKGQGSNQPQHF	TGTGCCTGGAGTAAGGGGCAGGGAAGCAATCAGCCCCAGCATTTT
TRBV5-4	16	TRBD2	TRBJ2-2	-	CASSSGGNLNTGELFF	TGTGCCAGCAGTTCGGGGGGGAATTTAAACACCGGGGAGCTGTTTTTT
TRBV27	13	-	TRBJ1-1	-	CASSSSGFTEAFF	TGTGCCAGCAGTTCGTCGGGGTTCACTGAAGCTTTCTTT
TRBV4-1	15	TRBD1	TRBJ1-2	-	CASSQPGAGGTGYTF	TGCGCCAGCAGCCAACCGGGTGCAGGGGGCACTGGCTACACCTTC
TRBV9	15	-	TRBJ1-1	-	CASSPAKSSPTEAFF	TGTGCCAGCAGCCCCGCGAAGTCATCGCCAACCGAAGCTTTCTTT